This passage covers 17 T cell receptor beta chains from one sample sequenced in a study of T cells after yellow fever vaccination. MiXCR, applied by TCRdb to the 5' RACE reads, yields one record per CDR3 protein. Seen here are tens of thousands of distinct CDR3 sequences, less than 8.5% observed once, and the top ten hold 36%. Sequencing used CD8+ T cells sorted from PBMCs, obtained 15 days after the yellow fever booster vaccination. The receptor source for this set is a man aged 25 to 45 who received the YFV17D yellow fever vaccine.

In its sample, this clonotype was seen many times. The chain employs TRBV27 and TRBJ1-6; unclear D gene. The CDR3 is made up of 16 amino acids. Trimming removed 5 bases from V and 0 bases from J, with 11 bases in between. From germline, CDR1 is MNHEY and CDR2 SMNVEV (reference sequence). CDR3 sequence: CASSPRSSSYNSPLHF. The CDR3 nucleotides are TGTGCCAGCAGTCCGAGATCTAGCTCCTATAATTCACCCCTCCACTTT.

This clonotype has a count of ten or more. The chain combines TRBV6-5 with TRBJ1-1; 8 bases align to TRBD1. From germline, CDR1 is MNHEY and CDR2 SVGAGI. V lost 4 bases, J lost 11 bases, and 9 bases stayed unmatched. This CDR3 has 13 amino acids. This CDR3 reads CASSSSLQGDAFF. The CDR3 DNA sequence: TGTGCCAGCAGTTCCTCCTTACAGGGGGATGCTTTCTTT.

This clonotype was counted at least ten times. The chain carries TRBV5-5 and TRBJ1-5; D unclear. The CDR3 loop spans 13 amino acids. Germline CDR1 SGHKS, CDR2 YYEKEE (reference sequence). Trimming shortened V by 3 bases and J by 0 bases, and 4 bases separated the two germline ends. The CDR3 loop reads CASSWVSNQPQHF. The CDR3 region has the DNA TGTGCCAGCAGCTGGGTTAGCAATCAGCCCCAGCATTTT.

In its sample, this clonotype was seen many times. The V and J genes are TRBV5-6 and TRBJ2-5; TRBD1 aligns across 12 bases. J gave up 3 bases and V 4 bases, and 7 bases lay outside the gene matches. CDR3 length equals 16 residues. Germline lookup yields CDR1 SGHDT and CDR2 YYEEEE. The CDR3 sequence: CASSVGQGAREETQYF. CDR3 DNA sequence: TGTGCCAGCAGCGTGGGACAGGGGGCGCGAGAAGAGACCCAGTACTTC.

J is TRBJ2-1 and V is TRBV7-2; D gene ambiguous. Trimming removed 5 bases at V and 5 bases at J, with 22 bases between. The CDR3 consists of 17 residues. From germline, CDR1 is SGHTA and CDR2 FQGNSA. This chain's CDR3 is CASSPTPPTWADNEQFF. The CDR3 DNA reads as TGTGCCAGCAGCCCCACTCCCCCTACGTGGGCTGACAATGAGCAGTTCTTC.

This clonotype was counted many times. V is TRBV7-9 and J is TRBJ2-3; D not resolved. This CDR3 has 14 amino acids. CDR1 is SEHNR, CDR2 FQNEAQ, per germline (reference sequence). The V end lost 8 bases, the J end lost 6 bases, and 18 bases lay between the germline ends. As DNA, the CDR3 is TGTGCCAGCCTCGGCCTAGTTAGAAGCGATACGCAGTATTTT. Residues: CASLGLVRSDTQYF.

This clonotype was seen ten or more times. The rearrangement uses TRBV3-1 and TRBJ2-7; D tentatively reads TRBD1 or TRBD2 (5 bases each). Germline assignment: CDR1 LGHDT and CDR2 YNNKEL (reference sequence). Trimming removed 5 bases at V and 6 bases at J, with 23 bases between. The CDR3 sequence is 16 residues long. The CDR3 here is CASSLSSGILRGEQYF. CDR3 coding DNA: TGTGCCAGCAGCTTGTCTTCCGGGATCCTAAGGGGCGAGCAGTACTTC.

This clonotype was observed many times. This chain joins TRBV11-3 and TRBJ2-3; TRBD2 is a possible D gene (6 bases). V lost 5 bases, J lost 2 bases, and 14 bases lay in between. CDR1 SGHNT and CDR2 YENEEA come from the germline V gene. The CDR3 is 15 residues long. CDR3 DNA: TGTGCCAGCAGCCCCCGGACTACAAACACAGATACGCAGTATTTT. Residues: CASSPRTTNTDTQYF.

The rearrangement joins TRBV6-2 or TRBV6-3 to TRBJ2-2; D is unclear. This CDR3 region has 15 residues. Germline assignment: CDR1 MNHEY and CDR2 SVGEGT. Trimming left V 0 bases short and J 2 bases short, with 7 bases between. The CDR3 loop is CASSYSPHNTGELFF. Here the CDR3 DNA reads TGTGCCAGCAGTTACTCACCTCATAACACCGGGGAGCTGTTTTTT.

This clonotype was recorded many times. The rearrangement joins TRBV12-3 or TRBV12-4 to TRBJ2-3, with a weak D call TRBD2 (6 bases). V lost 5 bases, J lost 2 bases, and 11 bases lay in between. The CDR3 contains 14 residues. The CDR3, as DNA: TGTGCCAGCAGTCTCCTACTAGCCACAGATACGCAGTATTTT. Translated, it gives CASSLLLATDTQYF.

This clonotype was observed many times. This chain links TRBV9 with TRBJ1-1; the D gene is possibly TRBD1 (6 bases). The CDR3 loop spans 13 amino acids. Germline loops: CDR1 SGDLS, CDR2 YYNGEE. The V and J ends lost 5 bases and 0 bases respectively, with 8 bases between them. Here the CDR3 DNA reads TGTGCCAGCAGGAGGGACATGAACACTGAAGCTTTCTTT. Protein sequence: CASRRDMNTEAFF.

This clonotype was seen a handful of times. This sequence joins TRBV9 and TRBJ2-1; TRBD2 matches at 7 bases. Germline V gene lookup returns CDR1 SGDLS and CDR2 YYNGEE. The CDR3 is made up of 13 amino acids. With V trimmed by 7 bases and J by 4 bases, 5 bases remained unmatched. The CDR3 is CASGAGAYNEQFF. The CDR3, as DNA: TGTGCCAGCGGGGCGGGAGCTTACAATGAGCAGTTCTTC.

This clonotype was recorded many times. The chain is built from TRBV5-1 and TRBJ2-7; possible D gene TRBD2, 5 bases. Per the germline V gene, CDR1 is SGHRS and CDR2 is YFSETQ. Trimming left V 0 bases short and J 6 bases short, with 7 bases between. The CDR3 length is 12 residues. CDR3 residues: CASSLGGSEQYF. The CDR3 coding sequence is TGCGCCAGCAGCTTGGGAGGGTCCGAGCAGTACTTC.

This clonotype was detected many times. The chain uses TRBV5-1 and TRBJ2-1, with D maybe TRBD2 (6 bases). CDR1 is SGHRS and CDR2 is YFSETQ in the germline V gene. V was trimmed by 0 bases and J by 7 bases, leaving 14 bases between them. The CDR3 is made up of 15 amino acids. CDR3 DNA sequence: TGCGCCAGCAGCTTGGCCCCGGGAGCGCCTAATGAGCAGTTCTTC. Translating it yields CASSLAPGAPNEQFF.

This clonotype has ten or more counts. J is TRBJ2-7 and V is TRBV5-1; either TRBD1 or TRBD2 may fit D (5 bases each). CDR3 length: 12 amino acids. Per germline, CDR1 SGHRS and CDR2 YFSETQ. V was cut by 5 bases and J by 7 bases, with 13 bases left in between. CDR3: CASRTGTAEQYF. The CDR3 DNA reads TGCGCCAGCAGGACCGGGACGGCGGAGCAGTACTTC.

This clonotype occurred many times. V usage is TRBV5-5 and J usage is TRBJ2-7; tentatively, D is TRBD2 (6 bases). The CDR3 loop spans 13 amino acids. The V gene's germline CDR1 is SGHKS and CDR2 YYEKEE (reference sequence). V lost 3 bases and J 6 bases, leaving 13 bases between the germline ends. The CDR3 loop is CASSYTGGGEQYF. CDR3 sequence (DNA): TGTGCCAGCAGCTACACCGGGGGTGGCGAGCAGTACTTC.

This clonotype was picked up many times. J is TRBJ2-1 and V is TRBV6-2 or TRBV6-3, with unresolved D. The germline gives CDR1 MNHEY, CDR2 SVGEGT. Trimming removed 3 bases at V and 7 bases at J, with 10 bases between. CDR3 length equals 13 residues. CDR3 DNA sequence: TGTGCCAGCAGTTATCCCGTCCTTAATGAGCAGTTCTTC. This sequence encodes CASSYPVLNEQFF.